These T cell receptor beta chains were read from a single sample in a study of technical replicates of blood from a few donors. Sequencing used immunoSEQ multiplex PCR; TCRdb keeps in-frame clones, though not all of them. The sample consists of tens of thousands of clones, more than 85% of them appearing once. What was sequenced was PBMCs. Receptors originate from a human donor in good health. Some clones in this sample may be carry-over from other donors' samples. The CDR3 runs from the conserved cysteine through the conserved F or W. The D gene is left open where the match is weak. Size tells how often a clone was seen (once, few, many) or the class of an expanded clone, and some rows leave it out.

clone_size	d_call	j_call	v_call	cdr3_aa	cdr3_nt
NA	NA	TRBJ2-5	TRBV2	CASYYGDEGETQYF	TGTGCCAGCTATTACGGGGATGAGGGTGAGACCCAGTACTTC
NA	NA	TRBJ1-1	TRBV7-6	CASSLGGRGTEAFF	TGTGCCAGCAGCTTAGGTGGTAGGGGCACTGAAGCTTTCTTT
NA	TRBD2	TRBJ2-5	TRBV4-2	CASSQEPGIAGGETQYF	TGTGCCAGCAGCCAAGAACCGGGGATAGCGGGAGGAGAGACCCAGTACTTC
NA	NA	TRBJ2-1	TRBV21-1	CASPLGRHNEQFF	TGTGCCAGCCCTTTAGGGAGGCACAATGAGCAGTTCTTC
NA	NA	TRBJ2-5	TRBV30	CAWTPGSETQYF	TGTGCCTGGACTCCAGGGTCAGAGACCCAGTACTTC
NA	TRBD2	TRBJ2-5	TRBV7-2	CASSRVGGKETQYF	TGTGCCAGCAGCCGCGTGGGGGGGAAAGAGACCCAGTACTTC
few	TRBD1	TRBJ1-2	TRBV14	CASSPIFTGTGGYTF	TGTGCCAGCAGCCCCATCTTTACAGGGACAGGTGGCTACACCTTC
NA	TRBD1	TRBJ2-7	TRBV5-1	CASSLRPGQGDEQYF	TGCGCCAGCAGCCTACGACCGGGACAGGGGGACGAGCAGTACTTC
NA	NA	TRBJ2-6	TRBV4-2	CASSQDRGANVLTF	TGTGCCAGCAGCCAAGACCGTGGGGCCAACGTCCTGACTTTC
NA	TRBD1	TRBJ1-2	TRBV7-9	CASSLGWDSLGYTF	TGTGCCAGCAGCTTAGGATGGGACAGTCTTGGCTACACCTTC
NA	NA	TRBJ1-1	TRBV6-6	CASSYKGYGAFF	TGTGCCAGCAGTTACAAAGGCTACGGGGCTTTCTTT
NA	NA	TRBJ1-4	TRBV6-6	CASRDSGRHEKLFF	TGTGCCAGCAGGGACTCCGGGAGGCATGAAAAACTGTTTTTT
NA	TRBD2	TRBJ2-5	TRBV14	CASSELAGNVETQYF	TGTGCCAGCAGTGAGTTAGCGGGGAATGTGGAGACCCAGTACTTC
once	NA	TRBJ2-7	TRBV23-1	CASSQPVEQYF	TGCGCCAGCAGTCAACCAGTGGAGCAGTACTTC
NA	NA	TRBJ2-7	TRBV5-6	CAKAGRRVREQYF	TGTGCCAAGGCAGGGCGCCGGGTAAGGGAGCAGTACTTC
NA	TRBD1	TRBJ2-7	TRBV15	CATSRTGKYEQYF	TGTGCCACCAGCAGGACAGGGAAATACGAGCAGTACTTC
NA	NA	TRBJ1-2	TRBV2	CASSLTPFNYGYTF	TGTGCCAGCAGCCTGACACCCTTCAACTATGGCTACACCTTC
NA	NA	TRBJ2-6	TRBV19	CASSRLSGANVLTF	TGTGCCAGTAGTCGTCTCTCTGGGGCCAACGTCCTGACTTTC
NA	TRBD1	TRBJ2-7	TRBV29-1	CSVEPGQGGSQYF	TGCAGCGTTGAACCGGGACAGGGGGGTTCGCAGTACTTC
NA	TRBD2	TRBJ2-2	TRBV14	CASSPGTSGSSNTGELFF	TGTGCCAGCAGCCCCGGGACTAGCGGGAGTTCGAACACCGGGGAGCTGTTTTTT
NA	NA	TRBJ1-4	TRBV7-9	CASSLSRDEKLFF	TGTGCCAGCAGCTTATCCAGGGATGAAAAACTGTTTTTT
NA	NA	TRBJ2-1	TRBV4-3	CASSQGGGNSYNEQFF	TGCGCCAGCAGCCAAGGGGGCGGGAACTCCTACAATGAGCAGTTCTTC
once	NA	TRBJ1-4	TRBV9	CASSPGATNEKLFF	TGTGCCAGCAGCCCAGGGGCAACTAATGAAAAACTGTTTTTT
NA	TRBD1	TRBJ1-2	TRBV10-3	CAISESTGAYGYTF	TGTGCCATCAGTGAGTCGACAGGGGCATATGGCTACACCTTC
NA	NA	TRBJ2-5	TRBV10-3	CAISESTVETQYF	TGTGCCATCAGTGAGTCGACAGTTGAGACCCAGTACTTC
NA	NA	TRBJ1-3	TRBV6-1	CASSQTGGNTIYF	TGTGCCAGCAGCCAGACAGGTGGAAACACCATATATTTT
NA	NA	TRBJ2-7	TRBV4-3	CASSQDRAGGGNEQYF	TGCGCCAGCAGCCAAGATAGGGCTGGGGGAGGCAACGAGCAGTACTTC
NA	TRBD2	TRBJ2-3	TRBV7-2	CASSLTSGRPDTQYF	TGTGCCAGCAGCTTAACTAGCGGGAGACCAGATACGCAGTATTTT
NA	NA	TRBJ2-2	TRBV12-5	CASGLAGELFF	TGTGCTAGTGGACTCGCCGGGGAGCTGTTTTTT
NA	NA	TRBJ2-2	TRBV19	CASSIAMLNTGELFF	TGTGCCAGTAGTATAGCTATGCTAAACACCGGGGAGCTGTTTTTT